This T cell receptor (beta chain) was sequenced in a study of CD8+CD57+ T cells in acquired aplastic anemia. The wider study: Roughly 3.2 ug was the average amount of DNA from sorted CD4+ and CD8+ cells. Healthy CD8+ samples averaged roughly 12 million reads.

The study profiled TCR beta VDJ and CDR3 using genomic DNA as template. TCRdb itself ran the reads through MiXCR, one entry per CDR3 protein. The profile shows about 420,000 distinct CDR3 sequences, roughly 68% of them singletons. This clonotype was observed at least ten times. Its antigen remains unidentified. V was shortened by 6 bases and J by 8 bases, with 16 bases between the two germline ends. The CDR3 covers 14 residues. General observations from the study: Almost 30 CD8+ CDR3 sequences occurred in both the patients and the controls. Levels of CD8+ Simpson's diversity were not significantly distinct in patients versus controls.

What was sequenced was sorted CD4+, CD8+, or CD8+CD57+ T cells (not recorded which) from PBMCs. The TCR comes from a human donor in good health, serving as a control. The genes are TRBV12-3 or TRBV12-4 and TRBJ1-4; D gene uncertain. The CDR3 DNA sequence: TGTGCCAGCAGCCGGGAGCCTCCCGGGGAAAAACTGTTTTTT. It specifies CASSREPPGEKLFF.